This record concerns one T cell receptor beta chain sequence. Its antigen is unidentified. Compared with germline, one end of the junction differs, possibly owing to a read error. The CDR3 has 16 amino acids. CDR1 is MNHEY and CDR2 is SVGAGI in the germline V gene. This entry is derived from a study of cytomegalovirus exposure and HLA in healthy donors. PCR used 60 Vbeta primers and 13 Jbeta primers. Sequenced by immunoSEQ multiplex PCR; TCRdb stores in-frame clones only, minus some. The sample contains more than 100,000 clones, 77% of which appear only once. Study-level findings and limits: HLA-A and HLA-B allele assignments for most subjects were reportedly predicted accurately using TCR beta sequences. A later analysis found most CMV-associated TCR beta chains apparently HLA-restricted. In a later analysis, compared with equally common non-associated chains, HLA-associated beta chains were more expanded.

The clonotype was recovered from a human donor in good health. The chain uses TRBV6-5 and TRBJ2-7; 13 nucleotides line up with TRBD2. Sequencing used PBMCs. The CDR3 DNA sequence: TGTGTCAGCAGTTACTTTACTAGCGGGAGGGCCTGGGAGCAGTACTTC. Translation: CVSSYFTSGRAWEQYF.